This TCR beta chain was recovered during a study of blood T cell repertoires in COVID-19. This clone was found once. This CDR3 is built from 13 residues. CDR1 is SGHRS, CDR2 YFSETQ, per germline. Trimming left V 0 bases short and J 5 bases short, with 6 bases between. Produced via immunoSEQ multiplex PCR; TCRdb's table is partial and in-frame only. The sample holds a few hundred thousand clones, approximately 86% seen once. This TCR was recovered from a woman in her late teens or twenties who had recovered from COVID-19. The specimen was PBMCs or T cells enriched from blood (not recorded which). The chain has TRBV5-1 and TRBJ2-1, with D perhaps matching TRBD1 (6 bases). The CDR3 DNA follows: TGCGCCAGCAGCTTGGAGGGGGACAATGAGCAGTTCTTC. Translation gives CASSLEGDNEQFF.